This TCR beta chain was retrieved from a study of regulatory and conventional T cells in RAG deficiency. From germline, CDR1 is MNHEY and CDR2 SVGAGI. Trimming removed 6 bases at V and 4 bases at J, with 15 bases between. The length of the CDR3 is 14 residues. Data came from immunoSEQ multiplex PCR; TCRdb stores just in-frame clones and leaves some out. Among 45,000 or so clones listed, about 90% were seen once. Blood CD4+ CD25-low CD127-high conventional T cells supplied the genomic DNA template. Concerning this clone: Its target is not known.

General study points: Patient subsets had shorter CDR3s; Omenn Treg-Tconv overlap exceeded 85%.

These data were also reused for a study on regulatory T cells. That source adds: Amplification used 52 TRBV primers and 13 TRBJ primers. Skewed V and J usage and few unique V-J pairs marked patient repertoires, most in Tregs.

The chain recombines TRBV6-5 with TRBJ1-1, with D possibly being TRBD1 (6 bases). The sample was CD4+ effector T cells sorted from blood. The receptor was derived from a human donor in good health. In DNA form, the CDR3 reads TGTGCCAGCAGGAAAACAGGGTCGCCCACTGAAGCTTTCTTT. It specifies CASRKTGSPTEAFF.